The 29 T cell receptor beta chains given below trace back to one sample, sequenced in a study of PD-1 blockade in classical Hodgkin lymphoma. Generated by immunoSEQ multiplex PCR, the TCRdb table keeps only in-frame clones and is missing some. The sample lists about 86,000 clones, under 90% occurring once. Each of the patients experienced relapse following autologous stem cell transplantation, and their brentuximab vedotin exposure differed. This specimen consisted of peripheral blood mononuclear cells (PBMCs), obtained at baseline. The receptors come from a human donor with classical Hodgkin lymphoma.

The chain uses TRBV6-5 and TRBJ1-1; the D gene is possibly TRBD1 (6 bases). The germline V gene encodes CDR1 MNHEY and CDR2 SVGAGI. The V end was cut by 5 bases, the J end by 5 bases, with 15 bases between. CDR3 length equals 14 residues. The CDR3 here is CASSPRTVYTEAFF. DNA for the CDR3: TGTGCCAGCAGTCCACGGACAGTCTATACTGAAGCTTTCTTT.

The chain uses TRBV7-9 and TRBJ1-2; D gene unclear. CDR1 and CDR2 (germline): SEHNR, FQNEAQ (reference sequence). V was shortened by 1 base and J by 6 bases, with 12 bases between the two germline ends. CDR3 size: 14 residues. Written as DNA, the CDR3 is TGTGCCAGCAGCTTAGGTCGGACGGATGATGGCTACACCTTC. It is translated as CASSLGRTDDGYTF.

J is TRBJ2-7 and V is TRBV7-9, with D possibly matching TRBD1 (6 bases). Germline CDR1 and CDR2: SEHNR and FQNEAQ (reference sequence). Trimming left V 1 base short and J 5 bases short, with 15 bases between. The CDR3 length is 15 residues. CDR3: CASSLVPTGLDEQYF. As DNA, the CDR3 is TGTGCCAGCAGCTTAGTCCCTACAGGGTTAGACGAGCAGTACTTC.

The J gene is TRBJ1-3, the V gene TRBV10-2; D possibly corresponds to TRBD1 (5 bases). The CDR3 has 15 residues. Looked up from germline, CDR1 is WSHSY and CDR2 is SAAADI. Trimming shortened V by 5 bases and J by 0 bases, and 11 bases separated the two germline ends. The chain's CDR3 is CASSPGRNSGNTIYF. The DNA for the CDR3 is TGCGCCAGCAGTCCGGGACGGAACTCTGGAAACACCATATATTTT.

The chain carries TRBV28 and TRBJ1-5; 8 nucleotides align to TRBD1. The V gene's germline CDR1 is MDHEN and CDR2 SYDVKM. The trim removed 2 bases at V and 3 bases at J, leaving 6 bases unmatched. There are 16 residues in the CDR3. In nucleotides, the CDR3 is TGTGCCAGCAGTTTAAGGACAGGGCGGGCCAATCAGCCCCAGCATTTT. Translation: CASSLRTGRANQPQHF.

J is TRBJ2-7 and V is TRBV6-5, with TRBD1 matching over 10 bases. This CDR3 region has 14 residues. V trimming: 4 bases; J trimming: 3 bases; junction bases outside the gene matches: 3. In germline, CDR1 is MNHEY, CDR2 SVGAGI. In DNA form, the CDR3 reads TGTGCCAGCAGTTCGGGACAGGGGCACTACGAGCAGTACTTC. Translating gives CASSSGQGHYEQYF.

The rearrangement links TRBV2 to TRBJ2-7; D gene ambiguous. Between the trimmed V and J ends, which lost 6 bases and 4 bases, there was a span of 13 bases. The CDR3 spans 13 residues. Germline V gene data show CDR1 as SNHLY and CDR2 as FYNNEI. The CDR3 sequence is CASSLGPGYEQYF. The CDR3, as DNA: TGTGCCAGCAGCTTGGGCCCCGGTTACGAGCAGTACTTC. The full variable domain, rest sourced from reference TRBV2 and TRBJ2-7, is EPEVTQTPSHQVTQMGQEVILRCVPISNHLYFYWYRQILGQKVEFLVSFYNNEISEKSEIFDDQFSVERPDGSNFTLKIRSTKLEDSAMYFCASSLGPGYEQYFGPGTRLTVT.

Here the CDR3 reads CASSLIGPLAGVRYEQYF. The CDR3, as DNA: TGTGCCAGCAGTTTAATCGGCCCGCTAGCGGGGGTTCGTTACGAGCAGTACTTC. The rearrangement links TRBV28 to TRBJ2-7; TRBD2 matches at 10 bases. The CDR3 loop spans 18 amino acids. The V segment lost 2 bases and the J segment 4 bases; nucleotides outside the gene matches: 14. Per the germline V gene, CDR1 is MDHEN and CDR2 is SYDVKM.

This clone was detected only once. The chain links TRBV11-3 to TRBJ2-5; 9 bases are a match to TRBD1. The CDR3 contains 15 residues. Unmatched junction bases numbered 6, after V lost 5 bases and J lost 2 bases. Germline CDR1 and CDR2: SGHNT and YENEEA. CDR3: CASSPTGGSQETQYF. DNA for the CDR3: TGTGCCAGCAGCCCTACAGGGGGCTCACAAGAGACCCAGTACTTC.

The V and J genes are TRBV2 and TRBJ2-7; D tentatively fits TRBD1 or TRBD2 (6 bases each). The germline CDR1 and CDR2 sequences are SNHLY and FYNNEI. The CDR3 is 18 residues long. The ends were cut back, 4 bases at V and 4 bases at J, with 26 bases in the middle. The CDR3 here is CASSALGGGARISYEQYF. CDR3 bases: TGTGCCAGCAGTGCCCTCGGGGGCGGGGCTAGAATATCGTACGAGCAGTACTTC.

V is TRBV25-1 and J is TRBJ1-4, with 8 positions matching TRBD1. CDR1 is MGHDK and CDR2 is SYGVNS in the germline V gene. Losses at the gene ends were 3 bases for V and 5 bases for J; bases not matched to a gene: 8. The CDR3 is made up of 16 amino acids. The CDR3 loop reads CASSDIYGTGNEKLFF. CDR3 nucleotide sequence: TGTGCCAGCAGTGACATATACGGGACAGGAAATGAAAAACTGTTTTTT.

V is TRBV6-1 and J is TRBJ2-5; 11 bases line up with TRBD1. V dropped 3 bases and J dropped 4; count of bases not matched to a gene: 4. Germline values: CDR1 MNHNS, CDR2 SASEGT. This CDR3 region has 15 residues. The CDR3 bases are TGTGCCAGCAGTGACGGACAGGGGGCTTCAGAGACCCAGTACTTC. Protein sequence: CASSDGQGASETQYF.

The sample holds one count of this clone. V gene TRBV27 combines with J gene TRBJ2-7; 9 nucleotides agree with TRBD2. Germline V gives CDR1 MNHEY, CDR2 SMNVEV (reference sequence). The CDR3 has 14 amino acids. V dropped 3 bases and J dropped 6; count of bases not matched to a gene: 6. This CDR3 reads CASSLSSGMGEQYF. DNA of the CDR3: TGTGCCAGCAGTTTGTCTAGCGGGATGGGCGAGCAGTACTTC.

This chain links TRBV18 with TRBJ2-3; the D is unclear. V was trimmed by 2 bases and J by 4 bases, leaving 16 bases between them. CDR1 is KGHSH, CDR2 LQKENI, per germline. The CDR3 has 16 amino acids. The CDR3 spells CASSPSSQARADTQYF. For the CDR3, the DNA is TGTGCCAGCTCACCATCCTCTCAGGCCCGGGCAGATACGCAGTATTTT.

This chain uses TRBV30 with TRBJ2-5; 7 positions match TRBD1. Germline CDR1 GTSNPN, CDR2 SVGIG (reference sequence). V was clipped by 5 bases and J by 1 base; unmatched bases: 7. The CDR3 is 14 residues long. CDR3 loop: CAWGTGTAQETQYF. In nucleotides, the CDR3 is TGTGCCTGGGGAACCGGGACAGCCCAAGAGACCCAGTACTTC.

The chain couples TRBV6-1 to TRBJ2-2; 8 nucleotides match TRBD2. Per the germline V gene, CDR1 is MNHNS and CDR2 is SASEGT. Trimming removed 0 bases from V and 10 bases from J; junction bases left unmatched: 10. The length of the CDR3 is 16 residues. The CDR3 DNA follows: TGTGCCAGCAGTGAAGCCGAGGGCGGGGGGCGCGAGGAGCTGTTTTTT. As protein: CASSEAEGGGREELFF.

The CDR3 is CASSQREGQFPYEQYF. CDR3 nucleotides: TGTGCCAGCAGCCAACGGGAGGGCCAGTTCCCCTACGAGCAGTACTTC. V gene TRBV7-6 combines with J gene TRBJ2-7; 8 nucleotides match TRBD2. The CDR3 has 16 amino acids. Germline CDR1 SGHVS, CDR2 FNYEAQ. The V and J ends lost 5 bases and 2 bases, in that order; junction bases with no gene match: 11. The full variable domain, with the rest looked up from reference TRBV7-6 and TRBJ2-7, is GAGVSQSPRYKVTKRGQDVALRCDPISGHVSLYWYRQALGQGPEFLTYFNYEAQQDKSGLPNDRFSAERPEGSISTLTIQRTEQRDSAMYRCASSQREGQFPYEQYFGPGTRLTVT.

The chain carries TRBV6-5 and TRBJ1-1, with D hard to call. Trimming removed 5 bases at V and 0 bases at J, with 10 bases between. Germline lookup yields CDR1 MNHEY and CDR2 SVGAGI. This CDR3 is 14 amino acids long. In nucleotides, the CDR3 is TGTGCCAGCAGTCTCCGGACGGTGAACACTGAAGCTTTCTTT. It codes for CASSLRTVNTEAFF.

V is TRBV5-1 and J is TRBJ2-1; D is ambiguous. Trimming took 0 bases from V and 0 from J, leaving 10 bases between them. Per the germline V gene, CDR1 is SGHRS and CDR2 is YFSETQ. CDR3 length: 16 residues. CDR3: CASSLDATSSYNEQFF. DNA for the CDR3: TGCGCCAGCAGCTTGGACGCGACAAGCTCCTACAATGAGCAGTTCTTC.

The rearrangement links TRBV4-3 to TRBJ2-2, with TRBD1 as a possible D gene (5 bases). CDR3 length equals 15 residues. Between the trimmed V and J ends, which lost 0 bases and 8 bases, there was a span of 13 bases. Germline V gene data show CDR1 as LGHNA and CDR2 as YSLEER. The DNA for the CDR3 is TGCGCCAGCAGCCAAGACCCAGGGAACTCTGGGGAGCTGTTTTTT. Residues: CASSQDPGNSGELFF.

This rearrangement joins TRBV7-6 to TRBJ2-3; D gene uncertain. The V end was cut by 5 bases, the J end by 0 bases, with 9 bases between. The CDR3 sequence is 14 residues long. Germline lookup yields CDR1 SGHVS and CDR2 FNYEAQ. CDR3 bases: TGTGCCAGCAGCCTCTGGGTTAGCACAGATACGCAGTATTTT. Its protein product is CASSLWVSTDTQYF.

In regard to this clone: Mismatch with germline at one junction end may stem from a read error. The CDR3 nucleotides are TGTGCCAGCAGCTCCCACGTCGGGACATCTTTC. It codes for CASSSHVGTSF. This chain uses TRBV7-2 with TRBJ2-7, with D possibly matching TRBD1 (6 bases). The CDR3 is made up of 11 amino acids. Germline V CDR1 and CDR2: SGHTA, FQGNSA. Complete variable domain (other parts from reference TRBV7-2 and TRBJ2-7): GAGVSQSPSNKVTEKGKDVELRCDPISGHTALYWYRQSLGQGLEFLIYFQGNSAPDKSGLPSDRFSAERTGGSVSTLTIQRTQQEDSAVYLCASSSHVGTSFGPGTRLTVT.

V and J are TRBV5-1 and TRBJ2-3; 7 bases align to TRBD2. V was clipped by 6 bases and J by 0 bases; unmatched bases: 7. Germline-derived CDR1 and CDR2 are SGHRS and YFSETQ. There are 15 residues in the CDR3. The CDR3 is CASTTWGGSTDTQYF. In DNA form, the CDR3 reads TGCGCCAGCACCACTTGGGGAGGGAGCACAGATACGCAGTATTTT. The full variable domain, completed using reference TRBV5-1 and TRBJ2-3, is KAGVTQTPRYLIKTRGQQVTLSCSPISGHRSVSWYQQTPGQGLQFLFEYFSETQRNKGNFPGRFSGRQFSNSRSEMNVSTLELGDSALYLCASTTWGGSTDTQYFGPGTRLTVL.

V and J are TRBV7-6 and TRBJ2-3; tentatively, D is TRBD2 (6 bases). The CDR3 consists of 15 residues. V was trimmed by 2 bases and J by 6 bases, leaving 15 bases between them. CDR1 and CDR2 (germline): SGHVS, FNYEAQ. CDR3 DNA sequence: TGTGCCAGCAGCTTATCCTACCGGGACTCCGATACGCAGTATTTT. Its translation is CASSLSYRDSDTQYF.

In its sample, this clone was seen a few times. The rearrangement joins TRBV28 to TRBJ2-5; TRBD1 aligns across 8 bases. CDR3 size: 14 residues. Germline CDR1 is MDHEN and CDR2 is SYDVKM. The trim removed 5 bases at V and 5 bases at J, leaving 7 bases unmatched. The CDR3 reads CASSPGQGWETQYF. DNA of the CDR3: TGTGCCAGCAGTCCCGGACAGGGTTGGGAGACCCAGTACTTC.

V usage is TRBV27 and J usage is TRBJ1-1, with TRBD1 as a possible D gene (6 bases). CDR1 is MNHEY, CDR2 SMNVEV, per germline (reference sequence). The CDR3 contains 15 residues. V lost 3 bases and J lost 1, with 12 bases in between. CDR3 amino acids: CASSFQGWQNTEAFF. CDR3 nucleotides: TGTGCCAGCAGTTTCCAGGGGTGGCAGAACACTGAAGCTTTCTTT.

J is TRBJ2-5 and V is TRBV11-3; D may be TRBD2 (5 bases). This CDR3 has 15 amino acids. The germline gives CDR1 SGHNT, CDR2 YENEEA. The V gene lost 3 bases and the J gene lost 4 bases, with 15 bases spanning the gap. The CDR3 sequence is CASSLGLGRGETQYF. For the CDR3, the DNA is TGTGCCAGCAGCTTGGGGTTAGGTCGGGGAGAGACCCAGTACTTC.

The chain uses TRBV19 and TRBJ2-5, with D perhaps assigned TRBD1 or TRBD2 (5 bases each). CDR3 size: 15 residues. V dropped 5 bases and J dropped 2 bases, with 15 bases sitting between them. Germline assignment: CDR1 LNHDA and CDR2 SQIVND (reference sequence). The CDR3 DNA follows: TGTGCCAGTAGTCTTCCAGGGAGAAGGCAAGAGACCCAGTACTTC. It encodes CASSLPGRRQETQYF.

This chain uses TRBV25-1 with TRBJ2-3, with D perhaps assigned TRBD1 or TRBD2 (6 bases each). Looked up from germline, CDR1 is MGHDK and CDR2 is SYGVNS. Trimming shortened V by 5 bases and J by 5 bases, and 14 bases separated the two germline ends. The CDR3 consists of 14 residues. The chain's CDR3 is CASSPRAGQDTQYF. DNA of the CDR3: TGTGCCAGCAGTCCTCGGGCGGGACAAGATACGCAGTATTTT.